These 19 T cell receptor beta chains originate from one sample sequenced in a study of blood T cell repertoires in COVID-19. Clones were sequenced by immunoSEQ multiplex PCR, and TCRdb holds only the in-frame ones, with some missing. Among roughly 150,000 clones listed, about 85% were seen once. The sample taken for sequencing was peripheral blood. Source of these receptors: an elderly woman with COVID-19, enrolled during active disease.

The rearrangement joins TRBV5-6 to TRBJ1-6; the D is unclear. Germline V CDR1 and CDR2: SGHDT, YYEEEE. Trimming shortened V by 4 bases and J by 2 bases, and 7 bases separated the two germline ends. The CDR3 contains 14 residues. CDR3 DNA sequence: TGTGCCAGCAGCCCCCAAACCTATAATTCACCCCTCCACTTT. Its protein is CASSPQTYNSPLHF.

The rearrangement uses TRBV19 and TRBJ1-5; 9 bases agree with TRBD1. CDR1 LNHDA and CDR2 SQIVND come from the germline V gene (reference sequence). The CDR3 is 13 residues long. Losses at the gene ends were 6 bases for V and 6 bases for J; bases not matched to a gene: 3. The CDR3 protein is CASRGTGSQPQHF. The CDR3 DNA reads TGTGCCAGTAGGGGGACAGGGAGTCAGCCCCAGCATTTT.

The DNA of the CDR3 is TGTGCCAGCAGCTCCAGGAACACCATATATTTT. Its protein product is CASSSRNTIYF. This sequence joins TRBV6-5 and TRBJ1-3; D call uncertain. Germline CDR1 reads MNHEY; CDR2 reads SVGAGI. This CDR3 contains 11 residues. V gave up 6 bases and J gave up 7 bases, with 7 bases separating them.

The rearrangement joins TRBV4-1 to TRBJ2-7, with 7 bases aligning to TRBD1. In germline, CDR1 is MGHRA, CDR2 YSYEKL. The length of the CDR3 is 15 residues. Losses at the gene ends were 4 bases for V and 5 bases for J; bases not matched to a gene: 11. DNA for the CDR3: TGCGCCAGCAGCCCCCTCGGAAGGGGGCGCGACGAGCAGTACTTC. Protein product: CASSPLGRGRDEQYF.

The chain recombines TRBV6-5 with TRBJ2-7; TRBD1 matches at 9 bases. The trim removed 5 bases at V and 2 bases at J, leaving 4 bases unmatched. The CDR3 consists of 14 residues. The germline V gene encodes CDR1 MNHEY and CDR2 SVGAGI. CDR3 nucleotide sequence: TGTGCCAGCAGTCAGGACAGGGGAGCCTACGAGCAGTACTTC. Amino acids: CASSQDRGAYEQYF.

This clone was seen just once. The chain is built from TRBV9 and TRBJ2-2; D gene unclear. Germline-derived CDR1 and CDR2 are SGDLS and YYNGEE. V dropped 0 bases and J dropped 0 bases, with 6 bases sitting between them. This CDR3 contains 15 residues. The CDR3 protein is CASSVVGANTGELFF. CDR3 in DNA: TGTGCCAGCAGCGTAGTAGGAGCGAACACCGGGGAGCTGTTTTTT.

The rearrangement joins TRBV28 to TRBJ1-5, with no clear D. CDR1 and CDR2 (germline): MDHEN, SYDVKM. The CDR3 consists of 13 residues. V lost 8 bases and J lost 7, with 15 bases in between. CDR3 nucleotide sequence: TGTGCCAGCGTACGGGATCTGGGACAGCCCCAGCATTTT. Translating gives CASVRDLGQPQHF. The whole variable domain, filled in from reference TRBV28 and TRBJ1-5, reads DVKVTQSSRYLVKRTGEKVFLECVQDMDHENMFWYRQDPGLGLRLIYFSYDVKMKEKGDIPEGYSVSREKKERFSLILESASTNQTSMYLCASVRDLGQPQHFGDGTRLSIL.

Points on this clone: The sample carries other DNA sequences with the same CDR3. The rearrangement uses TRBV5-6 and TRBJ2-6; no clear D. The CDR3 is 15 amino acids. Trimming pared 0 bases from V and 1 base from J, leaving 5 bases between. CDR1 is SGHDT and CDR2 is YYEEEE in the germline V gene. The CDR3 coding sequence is TGTGCCAGCAGCTTGGGTGCGTCTGGGGCCAACGTCCTGACTTTC. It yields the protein CASSLGASGANVLTF.

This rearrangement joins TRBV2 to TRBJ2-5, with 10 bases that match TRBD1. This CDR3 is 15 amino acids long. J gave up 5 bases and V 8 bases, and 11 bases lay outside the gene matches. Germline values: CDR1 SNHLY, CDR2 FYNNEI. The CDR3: CASGWDRGSEETQYF. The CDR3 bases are TGTGCCAGCGGGTGGGACAGGGGTTCTGAGGAGACCCAGTACTTC.

DNA for the CDR3: TGTGCCAGTAATGGTTGGCCGCATGGCTACACCTTC. Translated: CASNGWPHGYTF. This chain connects TRBV19 to TRBJ1-2; D call uncertain. The CDR3 sequence is 12 residues long. Germline values: CDR1 LNHDA, CDR2 SQIVND (reference sequence). V shed 7 bases and J shed 6 bases, with 12 bases lying between them.

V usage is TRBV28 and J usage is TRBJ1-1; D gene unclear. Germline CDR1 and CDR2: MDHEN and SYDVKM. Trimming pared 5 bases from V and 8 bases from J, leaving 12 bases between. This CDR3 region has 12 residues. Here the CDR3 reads CASSTYPGEAFF. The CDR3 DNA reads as TGTGCCAGCAGTACTTACCCAGGAGAAGCTTTCTTT.

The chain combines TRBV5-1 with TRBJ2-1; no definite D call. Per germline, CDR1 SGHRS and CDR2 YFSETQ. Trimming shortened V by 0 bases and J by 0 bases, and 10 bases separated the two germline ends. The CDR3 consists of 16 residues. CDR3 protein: CASSLDAVTSYNEQFF. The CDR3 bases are TGCGCCAGCAGCTTGGACGCGGTCACCTCCTACAATGAGCAGTTCTTC.

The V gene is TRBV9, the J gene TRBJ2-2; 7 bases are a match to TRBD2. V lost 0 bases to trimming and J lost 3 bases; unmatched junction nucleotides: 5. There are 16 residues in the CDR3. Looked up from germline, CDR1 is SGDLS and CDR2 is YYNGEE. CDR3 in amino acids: CASSVGREMYTGELFF. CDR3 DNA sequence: TGTGCCAGCAGCGTAGGGCGGGAGATGTACACCGGGGAGCTGTTTTTT.

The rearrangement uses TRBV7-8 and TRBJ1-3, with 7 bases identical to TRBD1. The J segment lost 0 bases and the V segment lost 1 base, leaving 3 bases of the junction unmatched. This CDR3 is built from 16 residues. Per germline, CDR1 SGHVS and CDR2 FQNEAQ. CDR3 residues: CASSLVGGLSGNTIYF. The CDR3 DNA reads TGTGCCAGCAGCTTAGTAGGGGGCCTCTCTGGAAACACCATATATTTT.

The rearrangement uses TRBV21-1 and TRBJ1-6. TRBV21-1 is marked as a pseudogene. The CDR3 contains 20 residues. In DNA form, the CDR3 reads TGTGCCAGCAGCAAATTCGGAGCTTCTAAAATCAGCTCCTATAATTCACCCCTCCACTTT. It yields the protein CASSKFGASKISSYNSPLHF.

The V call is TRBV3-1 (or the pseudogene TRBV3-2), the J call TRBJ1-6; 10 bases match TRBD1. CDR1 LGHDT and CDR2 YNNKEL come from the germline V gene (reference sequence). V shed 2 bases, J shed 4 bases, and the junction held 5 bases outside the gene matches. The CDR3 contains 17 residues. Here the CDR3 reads CASSQSRDRGYNSPLHF. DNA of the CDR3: TGTGCCAGCAGCCAATCCCGGGACAGGGGATATAATTCACCCCTCCACTTT.

Here the CDR3 DNA reads TGTGCCAGCGGGCTCCCCCAAGTTGAGCAGTTCTTC. This encodes CASGLPQVEQFF. The chain carries TRBV5-5 and TRBJ2-1; no clear D gene. The CDR3 is 12 residues long. Trimming took off 7 bases at V and 9 bases at J, with 14 bases between the two ends. Germline lookup yields CDR1 SGHKS and CDR2 YYEKEE (reference sequence).

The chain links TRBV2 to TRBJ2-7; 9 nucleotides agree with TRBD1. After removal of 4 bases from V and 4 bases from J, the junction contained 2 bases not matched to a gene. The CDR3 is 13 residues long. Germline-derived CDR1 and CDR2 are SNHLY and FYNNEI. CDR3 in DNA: TGTGCCAGCAGTGCCGGGACAGGGTACGAGCAGTACTTC. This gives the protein CASSAGTGYEQYF.

For the CDR3, the DNA is TGCGCCAGCACAAAGGGGCCTGGAAACACCATATATTTT. Protein: CASTKGPGNTIYF. The chain links TRBV5-1 to TRBJ1-3; perhaps TRBD1 as D (5 bases). This CDR3 has 13 residues. The germline V gene encodes CDR1 SGHRS and CDR2 YFSETQ. The germline V and J ends were trimmed by 6 bases and 2 bases, with 9 bases remaining between them.